These 5 T cell receptor beta chains were sequenced from one sample in a study of regulatory T cells in long-lasting Graves disease. Sequencing libraries for TCR beta were prepared with iRepertoire HTBI primers and Arm-PCR of CDR3 regions. TCRdb passed the multiplex PCR reads through MiXCR, listing each CDR3 protein once. Of about 500,000 distinct CDR3 sequences in the sample, more than 10% were seen once. As to time point: newly diagnosed GD, antithyroid drugs for less than 3 months. There was RNA extracted from PBMCs, and the TCR library was made from it. These sequences were also reported in another study, on T cells in Graves' hyperthyroidism and ophthalmopathy.

The sequences come from peripheral blood mononuclear cells (PBMCs), collected at new diagnosis, from a patient treated with antithyroid drugs. All receptors derive from a woman younger than 45 with Graves disease.

This clonotype was detected many times. The V gene is TRBV9, the J gene TRBJ2-1; maybe TRBD1 (5 bases). The CDR3 is 16 residues long. Trimming pared 4 bases from V and 0 bases from J, leaving 14 bases between. Per the germline V gene, CDR1 is SGDLS and CDR2 is YYNGEE. CDR3 DNA: TGTGCCAGCAGCCCAACAGGAGTTAGCTCCTACAATGAGCAGTTCTTC. Amino acid sequence: CASSPTGVSSYNEQFF.

This clonotype occurred many times. The gene calls are TRBV7-2 and TRBJ2-1; D might be TRBD1 or TRBD2, each matching 5 bases. The CDR3 contains 14 residues. In germline, CDR1 is SGHTA, CDR2 FQGNSA. V was trimmed by 2 bases and J by 5 bases, leaving 10 bases between them. CDR3 in amino acids: CASSLPGAHNEQFF. The CDR3 DNA reads as TGTGCCAGCAGCTTACCCGGGGCCCACAATGAGCAGTTCTTC.

In the case of this clonotype: A read error likely explains this, since a far larger clone differs by one base. The J gene is TRBJ1-1, the V gene TRBV28; D not certain. The CDR3 runs 13 residues. V lost 5 bases to trimming and J lost 12 bases, with 19 bases between them. Germline CDR1 MDHEN, CDR2 SYDVKM. In DNA form, the CDR3 reads TGTGCCAGCAGTCCCGCCGGCCCCCGAGCAACTTTCTTT. Protein: CASSPAGPRATFF.

This clonotype appeared a few times. The chain recombines TRBV7-3 with TRBJ2-1; a weak D match, TRBD2 (6 bases). CDR1 and CDR2 (germline): SGHTA, FQGTGA. The CDR3 has 17 residues. V gave up 4 bases and J gave up 1 base, with 17 bases separating them. Here the CDR3 reads CASSSPVGGGSYNEQFF. CDR3 DNA: TGTGCCAGCAGCTCCCCGGTGGGGGGTGGGTCCTACAATGAGCAGTTCTTC.

This clonotype was counted at least ten times. The V gene is TRBV10-3, the J gene TRBJ1-1; no firm D call. CDR3 size: 12 residues. The V and J ends lost 5 bases and 4 bases respectively, with 8 bases between them. The germline gives CDR1 ENHRY, CDR2 SYGVKD. The CDR3 DNA reads as TGTGCCATCAGTAATTATGGCACTGAAGCTTTCTTT. Amino acid sequence: CAISNYGTEAFF.